Below, 21 T cell receptor beta chains from the same sample are listed, as sequenced in a study of T cells after yellow fever vaccination. A single record per CDR3 protein comes from TCRdb applying MiXCR to the 5' RACE reads. The data hold approximately 340,000 distinct CDR3 sequences, with about 8.7% observed a single time. Here the sequenced sample was PBMCs, taken on the day of the first yellow fever vaccination. These receptors were collected from a man younger than 35 who received the YFV17D yellow fever vaccine.

The rearrangement joins TRBV29-1 to TRBJ1-1; D is uncertain. V was clipped by 7 bases and J by 5 bases, with 11 bases between them. The V gene's germline CDR1 is SQVTM and CDR2 ANQGSEA. The CDR3 sequence is 11 residues long. CDR3 sequence: CSATLWTEAFF. CDR3 DNA sequence: TGCAGCGCTACCCTTTGGACTGAAGCTTTCTTT.

This clonotype was counted between two and nine times. V gene TRBV25-1 combines with J gene TRBJ1-6, with D perhaps TRBD1 (5 bases). Trimming left V 6 bases short and J 5 bases short, with 14 bases between. Germline V gene data show CDR1 as MGHDK and CDR2 as SYGVNS. The CDR3 runs 15 residues. In DNA form, the CDR3 reads TGTGCCAGCAGCGTCGGGACGGCCAATAATTCACCCCTCCACTTT. Translated: CASSVGTANNSPLHF.

There are many counts of this clonotype. V usage is TRBV5-1 and J usage is TRBJ1-6; 8 bases align to TRBD1. The J segment lost 7 bases and the V segment lost 4 bases, leaving 10 bases of the junction unmatched. Germline V gene data show CDR1 as SGHRS and CDR2 as YFSETQ. The CDR3 has 16 residues. The CDR3 DNA reads TGCGCCAGCAGCCTCAGGGGGCCGGTTACGAATTCACCCCTCCACTTT. Translated: CASSLRGPVTNSPLHF. Supplemented by reference TRBV5-1 and TRBJ1-6, the full variable domain reads KAGVTQTPRYLIKTRGQQVTLSCSPISGHRSVSWYQQTPGQGLQFLFEYFSETQRNKGNFPGRFSGRQFSNSRSEMNVSTLELGDSALYLCASSLRGPVTNSPLHFGNGTRLTVT.

Only a few counts were recorded for this clonotype. V gene TRBV5-1 combines with J gene TRBJ2-7; D uncertain. Trimming removed 1 base at V and 1 base at J, with 9 bases between. The CDR3 length is 14 residues. The germline gives CDR1 SGHRS, CDR2 YFSETQ. This CDR3 reads CASSLFWGSYEQYV. DNA for the CDR3: TGCGCCAGCAGCTTGTTTTGGGGTTCCTACGAGCAGTACGTC.

The CDR3 nucleotides read TGTGCCAGCAGCCGTCGGGGGGTCCCAGATACGCAGTATTTT. Amino acid sequence: CASSRRGVPDTQYF. The chain is built from TRBV14 and TRBJ2-3; 7 bases fit TRBD2. V lost 4 bases, J lost 4 bases, and 5 bases stayed unmatched. This CDR3 is built from 14 residues. Germline V gene lookup returns CDR1 SGHDN and CDR2 FVKESK.

This clonotype was seen repeatedly, ten times or more. The rearrangement uses TRBV29-1 and TRBJ2-1; D may be TRBD2 (7 bases). Germline V gene data show CDR1 as SQVTM and CDR2 as ANQGSEA. V lost 8 bases and J 8 bases, leaving 19 bases between the germline ends. The CDR3 is 13 amino acids. The CDR3 protein is CSLRGGAKDEQFF. The CDR3 bases are TGCAGCCTGAGGGGGGGGGCCAAGGATGAGCAGTTCTTC.

V usage is TRBV18 and J usage is TRBJ1-1, with D possibly TRBD1 on 5 matching bases. In germline, CDR1 is KGHSH, CDR2 LQKENI. V was trimmed by 3 bases and J by 5 bases, leaving 16 bases between them. CDR3 length: 15 amino acids. The CDR3 loop is CASSPFPGGETEAFF. The CDR3 DNA follows: TGTGCCAGCTCACCGTTCCCGGGGGGGGAAACTGAAGCTTTCTTT.

As concerns this clonotype: One end of the junction does not line up with germline, which may come from a read error. CDR3 sequence: CASTDSGRSYDEQFF. The DNA for the CDR3 is TGTGCCAGCACTGACTCAGGGCGCTCCTACGATGAGCAGTTCTTC. The chain employs TRBV6-4 and TRBJ2-1; tentatively, D is TRBD1 (5 bases). The CDR3 spans 15 residues. Germline loops: CDR1 MRHNA, CDR2 SNTAGT.

This chain links TRBV9 with TRBJ1-2; tentatively, D is TRBD1 (5 bases). V was clipped by 2 bases and J by 3 bases, with 11 bases between them. Germline V gene lookup returns CDR1 SGDLS and CDR2 YYNGEE. The CDR3 has 14 amino acids. CDR3 coding DNA: TGTGCCAGCAGCGTCGGGGCAGCCTACTATGGCTACACCTTC. Protein: CASSVGAAYYGYTF.

This clonotype was seen repeatedly, ten times or more. The chain carries TRBV10-3 and TRBJ2-1; 9 bases agree with TRBD2. Germline lookup yields CDR1 ENHRY and CDR2 SYGVKD. The junction had 17 bases not matched to a gene; V was cut back by 8 bases and J by 6 bases. The CDR3 contains 17 residues. CDR3 amino acids: CAISPQGRGGPSNEQFF. The CDR3 DNA reads TGTGCCATCTCCCCCCAGGGGCGGGGGGGCCCGAGCAATGAGCAGTTCTTC.

This rearrangement joins TRBV18 to TRBJ2-1; 12 nucleotides line up with TRBD2. The CDR3 is made up of 19 amino acids. V trimming: 3 bases; J trimming: 0 bases; junction bases outside the gene matches: 9. The germline V gene encodes CDR1 KGHSH and CDR2 LQKENI. The CDR3 nucleotides are TGTGCCAGCTCACCGGTGGCTAGCGGGGGGGCTAGCTCCTACAATGAGCAGTTCTTC. Translation: CASSPVASGGASSYNEQFF.

The chain carries TRBV6-1 and TRBJ1-5; possibly TRBD1 for D (6 bases). Trimming took 1 base from V and 3 from J, leaving 16 bases between them. Germline V gene sequence: CDR1 MNHNS, CDR2 SASEGT. The CDR3 loop spans 17 amino acids. The CDR3 nucleotides read TGTGCCAGCAGTGAAGGCCCTTATACAGGGTACAATCAGCCCCAGCATTTT. This codes for CASSEGPYTGYNQPQHF.

The J gene is TRBJ2-5, the V gene TRBV4-1, with D perhaps TRBD1 or TRBD2 (5 bases each). From germline, CDR1 is MGHRA and CDR2 YSYEKL. The CDR3 covers 15 residues. With 3 bases removed from V and 2 bases from J, the gap between germline ends came to 13 bases. The CDR3 loop reads CASSQRGFPQETQYF. CDR3 in DNA: TGCGCCAGCAGCCAGAGGGGATTTCCACAAGAGACCCAGTACTTC.

This clonotype was picked up many times. This chain connects TRBV5-1 to TRBJ1-1; a weak D match, TRBD1 (5 bases). The CDR3 is 13 residues long. Between the trimmed V and J ends, which lost 0 bases and 5 bases, there was a span of 8 bases. Germline values: CDR1 SGHRS, CDR2 YFSETQ. This CDR3 reads CASSLVGRTEAFF. DNA of the CDR3: TGCGCCAGCAGCTTGGTGGGGCGGACTGAAGCTTTCTTT. The full variable domain, rest sourced from reference TRBV5-1 and TRBJ1-1, is KAGVTQTPRYLIKTRGQQVTLSCSPISGHRSVSWYQQTPGQGLQFLFEYFSETQRNKGNFPGRFSGRQFSNSRSEMNVSTLELGDSALYLCASSLVGRTEAFFGQGTRLTVV.

A few counts support this clonotype. The chain recombines TRBV7-9 with TRBJ2-7; possibly TRBD2 for D (5 bases). The CDR3 totals 17 residues. Germline-derived CDR1 and CDR2 are SEHNR and FQNEAQ (reference sequence). Deletions cut 3 bases from V and 3 bases from J, with 21 bases between. CDR3 sequence: CASSFLPAGVLGYEQYF. In DNA form, the CDR3 reads TGTGCCAGCAGCTTCCTCCCTGCTGGGGTACTAGGCTACGAGCAGTACTTC. The full variable domain, in which reference TRBV7-9 and TRBJ2-7 provide the parts outside the CDR3, is DTGVSQNPRHKITKRGQNVTFRCDPISEHNRLYWYRQTLGQGPEFLTYFQNEAQLEKSRLLSDRFSAERPKGSFSTLEIQRTEQGDSAMYLCASSFLPAGVLGYEQYFGPGTRLTVT.

This clonotype was seen only a few times. The chain joins TRBV11-2 to TRBJ2-7; D assignment may be TRBD1 or TRBD2 (5 bases each). The germline V and J ends were trimmed by 5 bases and 0 bases, with 29 bases remaining between them. This CDR3 region has 20 residues. Looked up from germline, CDR1 is SGHAT and CDR2 is FQNNGV. The CDR3 bases are TGTGCCAGCAGCCCCGCGTCCACCGGGACCCAAGTTGGGAGCTCCTACGAGCAGTACTTC. This encodes CASSPASTGTQVGSSYEQYF.

A few counts support this clonotype. V and J are TRBV19 and TRBJ2-1, with D tentatively TRBD2 (6 bases). The ends were cut back, 6 bases at V and 4 bases at J, with 13 bases in the middle. CDR1 is LNHDA, CDR2 SQIVND, per germline (reference sequence). The CDR3 has 14 residues. The CDR3 loop is CASSDIGGYNEQFF. As DNA, the CDR3 is TGTGCCAGTAGCGACATCGGGGGTTACAATGAGCAGTTCTTC.

Many counts were recorded for this clonotype. V usage is TRBV4-2 and J usage is TRBJ2-5; D not resolved. Trimming shortened V by 1 base and J by 3 bases, and 9 bases separated the two germline ends. CDR1 LGHNA and CDR2 YNFKEQ come from the germline V gene. The CDR3 sequence is 14 residues long. In DNA, the CDR3 is TGTGCCAGCAGCCAAGTAGACGGAAAAGAGACCCAGTACTTC. Translation gives CASSQVDGKETQYF.

This clonotype turned up a few times. The chain uses TRBV9 and TRBJ1-1, with 8 bases aligning to TRBD1. CDR3 length: 14 residues. From germline, CDR1 is SGDLS and CDR2 YYNGEE. V was pared by 0 bases and J by 6 bases, with 4 bases of the junction left unmatched. The chain's CDR3 is CASSVGQGAPEAFF. The CDR3 DNA reads as TGTGCCAGCAGCGTAGGGCAGGGGGCTCCTGAAGCTTTCTTT.

At least ten counts were recorded for this clonotype. DNA of the CDR3: TGTGCCAGCAGCACATACTTAAGCACAGATACGCAGTATTTT. It codes for CASSTYLSTDTQYF. The rearrangement links TRBV7-2 to TRBJ2-3; D is ambiguous. Trimming removed 5 bases at V and 0 bases at J, with 9 bases between. The germline gives CDR1 SGHTA, CDR2 FQGNSA. This CDR3 is 14 amino acids long.

The J gene is TRBJ2-3, the V gene TRBV5-1, with TRBD2 matching over 9 bases. Trimming removed 0 bases from V and 4 bases from J; junction bases left unmatched: 3. This CDR3 contains 15 residues. Germline V gene lookup returns CDR1 SGHRS and CDR2 YFSETQ. CDR3 sequence: CASSLEGGGADTQYF. CDR3 coding DNA: TGCGCCAGCAGCTTGGAGGGCGGGGGGGCAGATACGCAGTATTTT.